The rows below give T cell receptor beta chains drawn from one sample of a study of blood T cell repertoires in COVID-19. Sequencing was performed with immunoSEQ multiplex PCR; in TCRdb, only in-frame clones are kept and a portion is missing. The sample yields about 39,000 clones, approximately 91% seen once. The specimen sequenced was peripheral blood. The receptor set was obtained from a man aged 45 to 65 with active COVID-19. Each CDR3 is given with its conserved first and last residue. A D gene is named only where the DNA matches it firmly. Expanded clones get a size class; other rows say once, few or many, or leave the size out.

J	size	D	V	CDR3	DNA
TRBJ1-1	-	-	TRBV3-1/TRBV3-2	CASNPGGRNTEAFF	TGTGCCAGCAACCCCGGGGGGCGCAACACTGAAGCTTTCTTT
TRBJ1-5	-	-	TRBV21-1	CASQGQGNQPQHF	TGTGCCAGCCAGGGGCAAGGCAATCAGCCCCAGCATTTT
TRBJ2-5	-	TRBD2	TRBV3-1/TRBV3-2	CASSRWTSGDLEETQYF	TGTGCCAGCAGCAGATGGACTAGCGGGGACCTGGAAGAGACCCAGTACTTC
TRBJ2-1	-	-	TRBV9	CASSRDNYYNEQFF	TGTGCCAGCAGCCGGGACAATTACTACAATGAGCAGTTCTTC
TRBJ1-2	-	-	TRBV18	CASSLLKDSPVYGYTF	TGTGCCAGCTCACTCCTAAAGGACAGTCCAGTCTATGGCTACACCTTC
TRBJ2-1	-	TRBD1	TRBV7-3	CASSTQTGSNEQFF	TGTGCCAGCAGCACTCAGACAGGGTCAAATGAGCAGTTCTTC
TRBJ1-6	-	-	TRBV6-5	CASSRGQSNSPLHF	TGTGCCAGCAGTCGTGGACAGAGTAATTCACCCCTCCACTTT
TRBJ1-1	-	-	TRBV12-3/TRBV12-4	CASTPWANTEAFF	TGTGCCAGCACGCCCTGGGCGAACACTGAAGCTTTCTTT
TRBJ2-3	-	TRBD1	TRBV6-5	CASTRGGQGLDTQYF	TGTGCCAGCACCCGAGGGGGACAGGGGCTAGATACGCAGTATTTT
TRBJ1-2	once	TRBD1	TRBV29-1	CSVRTGGSYGYTF	TGCAGCGTCCGAACAGGGGGGTCCTATGGCTACACCTTC
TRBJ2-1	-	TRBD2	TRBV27	CASSFGGSNEQFF	TGTGCCAGCAGTTTTGGCGGGAGCAATGAGCAGTTCTTC
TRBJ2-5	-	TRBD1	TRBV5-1	CASSLNTGGGETQYF	TGCGCCAGCAGCTTGAATACAGGGGGCGGTGAGACCCAGTACTTC
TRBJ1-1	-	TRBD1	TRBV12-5	CASGLSQGQGAFF	TGTGCTAGTGGTTTGTCCCAGGGACAGGGAGCTTTCTTT
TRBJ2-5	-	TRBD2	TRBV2	CASTLGLAGGGETQYF	TGTGCCAGCACCCTGGGACTAGCGGGGGGGGGAGAGACCCAGTACTTC
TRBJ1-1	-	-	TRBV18	CASSPIMLSRQPNTEAFF	TGTGCCAGCTCACCGATTATGCTTAGCCGCCAACCGAACACTGAAGCTTTCTTT
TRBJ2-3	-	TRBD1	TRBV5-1	CASSPGQGSDTQYF	TGCGCCAGCAGCCCGGGACAGGGCTCAGATACGCAGTATTTT
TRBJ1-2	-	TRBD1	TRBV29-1	CSVGQGRGYTF	TGCAGCGTTGGACAGGGTCGAGGCTACACCTTC
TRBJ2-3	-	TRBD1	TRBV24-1	CATSDSGTGTPADTQYF	TGTGCCACCAGTGATTCCGGGACAGGGACCCCGGCAGATACGCAGTATTTT
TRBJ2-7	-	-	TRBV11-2	CASSLFTSFGQYF	TGTGCCAGCAGCTTGTTCACTAGTTTCGGGCAGTACTTC
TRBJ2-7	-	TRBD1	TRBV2	CASSDHATGDGSGQYF	TGTGCCAGCAGTGACCACGCGACAGGGGACGGTAGCGGGCAGTACTTC
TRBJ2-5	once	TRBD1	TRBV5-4	CASSLGGTGGVKTQYF	TGTGCCAGCAGCTTGGGAGGGACAGGGGGTGTAAAGACCCAGTACTTC
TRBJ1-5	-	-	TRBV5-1	CASSFGTGQPQHF	TGCGCCAGCAGCTTTGGCACGGGTCAGCCCCAGCATTTT
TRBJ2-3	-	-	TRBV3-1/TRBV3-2	CASSQGRIGQYF	TGTGCCAGCAGCCAAGGGAGGATTGGTCAGTATTTT
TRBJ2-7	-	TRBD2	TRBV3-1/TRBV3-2	CASSQEWGGSYEQYF	TGTGCCAGCAGCCAAGAGTGGGGGGGTTCCTACGAGCAGTACTTC
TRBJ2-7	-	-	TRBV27	CASSPSETEFSYEQYF	TGTGCCAGCAGTCCTTCAGAGACAGAATTCTCCTACGAGCAGTACTTC
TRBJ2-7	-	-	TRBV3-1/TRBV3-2	CASSQGTLAFYEQYF	TGTGCCAGCAGCCAAGGGACTTTAGCCTTCTACGAGCAGTACTTC
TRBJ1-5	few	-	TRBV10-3	CASGSSNQPQHF	TGTGCCTCCGGGAGTAGCAATCAGCCCCAGCATTTT
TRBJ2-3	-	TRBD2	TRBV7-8	CASSLASRGGADTQYF	TGTGCCAGCAGCTTAGCGTCACGCGGGGGTGCAGATACGCAGTATTTT
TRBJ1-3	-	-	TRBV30	CAWSPTVSGNTIYF	TGTGCCTGGAGTCCGACAGTGTCTGGAAACACCATATATTTT
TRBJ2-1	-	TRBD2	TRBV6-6	CASSHASGGAVDNEQFF	TGTGCCAGCAGTCATGCTAGCGGGGGGGCCGTCGACAATGAGCAGTTCTTC
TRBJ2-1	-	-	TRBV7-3	CASSLTNEQFF	TGTGCCAGCAGCTTGACTAATGAGCAGTTCTTC
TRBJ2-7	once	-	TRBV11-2	CASSGRGGSSWYEQYF	TGTGCCAGCAGCGGACGCGGGGGCTCTTCCTGGTACGAGCAGTACTTC
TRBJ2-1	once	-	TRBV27	CASNAEGIYNEQFF	TGTGCCAGCAACGCAGAGGGAATCTACAATGAGCAGTTCTTC
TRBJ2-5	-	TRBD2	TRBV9	CASNRGQRGGGETQYF	TGTGCCAGCAACAGAGGGCAGCGGGGGGGCGGTGAGACCCAGTACTTC
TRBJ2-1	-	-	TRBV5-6	CASSFIFNEQFF	TGTGCCAGCAGCTTTATTTTCAATGAGCAGTTCTTC
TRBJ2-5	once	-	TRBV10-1	CASSMGPQETQYF	TGCGCCAGCTCAATGGGCCCCCAAGAGACCCAGTACTTC
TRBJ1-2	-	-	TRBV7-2	CASSLSTANYGYTF	TGTGCCAGCAGCTTATCGACAGCTAACTATGGCTACACCTTC
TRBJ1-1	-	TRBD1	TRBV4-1	CASSQGTGETEAFF	TGCGCCAGCAGCCAAGGGACAGGGGAGACTGAAGCTTTCTTT
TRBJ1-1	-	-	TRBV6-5	CASSYETEAFF	TGTGCCAGCAGTTATGAGACTGAAGCTTTCTTT